The 24 T cell receptor beta chains below were found in one sample sequenced in a study of tumor-infiltrating lymphocytes in oesophageal squamous cell carcinoma. TCRdb called the PCR reads again in MiXCR, with one record for every CDR3 protein. The sample carries fewer than 20,000 distinct CDR3 sequences, 40% to 45% recorded once. Specimen: esophageal tumor tissue. The receptors derive from a male donor with esophageal squamous cell carcinoma.

The rearrangement uses TRBV7-9 and TRBJ2-5; 9 bases line up with TRBD1. The better agreement between TRBJ2-7 and the DNA end casts doubt on the J call. This CDR3 region has 15 residues. CDR1 and CDR2 from the germline V gene are SEHNR and FQNEAQ (reference sequence). CDR3: CASSPRTDRGFEQYF. Here the CDR3 DNA reads TGTGCCAGCAGCCCCCGCACGGACAGGGGTTTCGAGCAGTACTTC.

The CDR3: CASSLMGFGATGELFF. The CDR3 coding sequence is TGTGCCAGCAGCTTAATGGGGTTTGGGGCTACCGGGGAGCTGTTTTTT. This chain joins TRBV7-3 and TRBJ2-2; D might be TRBD1 (5 bases). The germline V gene encodes CDR1 SGHTA and CDR2 FQGTGA. Trimming left V 1 base short and J 5 bases short, with 14 bases between. This CDR3 region has 16 residues.

This rearrangement joins TRBV7-2 to TRBJ2-3; possible D gene TRBD2, 6 bases. V was trimmed by 9 bases and J by 0 bases, leaving 13 bases between them. This CDR3 region has 14 residues. Germline V gene lookup returns CDR1 SGHTA and CDR2 FQGNSA. CDR3 DNA: TGTGCCAGTTCCCGCGGGGCTAGCACAGATACGCAGTATTTT. Its protein is CASSRGASTDTQYF.

Notes on this clonotype: Since a much larger clone is just one base distant, this may be a read error. The chain is built from TRBV4-2 and TRBJ2-3, with TRBD2 as a possible D gene (5 bases). This CDR3 contains 15 residues. Trimming left V 1 base short and J 14 bases short, with 22 bases between. CDR1 is LGHNA and CDR2 is YNFKEQ in the germline V gene. The CDR3 sequence is CASSQALTNTGELYF. For the CDR3, the DNA is TGTGCCAGCAGCCAAGCATTAACGAACACCGGGGAGCTGTATTTT.

This clonotype was detected a few times. The chain carries TRBV6-1 and TRBJ2-1; TRBD2 matches 8 bases. Trimming removed 0 bases from V and 6 bases from J; junction bases left unmatched: 7. CDR3 length equals 16 residues. The germline gives CDR1 MNHNS, CDR2 SASEGT. The CDR3, as DNA: TGTGCCAGCAGTGAAGCGGACGGGGGGGGATCCAATGAGCAGTTCTTC. Residues: CASSEADGGGSNEQFF.

The rearrangement links TRBV6-1 to TRBJ2-6; no clear D gene. The germline CDR1 and CDR2 sequences are MNHNS and SASEGT. This CDR3 region has 15 residues. V lost 5 bases, J lost 0 bases, and 8 bases lay in between. CDR3 nucleotides: TGTGCCAGCAGTCCTCTACTCTCTGGGGCCAACGTCCTGACTTTC. Its translation is CASSPLLSGANVLTF.

This chain connects TRBV6-8 to TRBJ2-3; no definite D call. Germline CDR1 reads MNHGY; CDR2 reads SAAAGT. V was cut by 6 bases and J by 3 bases, with 13 bases left in between. This CDR3 comprises 14 residues. The CDR3 sequence: CASRLYVGTDTQYF. DNA of the CDR3: TGTGCCAGCAGGCTTTACGTTGGGACAGATACGCAGTATTTT.

For this clonotype: This may arise from a read error, as a much more abundant clone is one base away. V usage is TRBV27 and J usage is TRBJ2-4, with 9 positions matching TRBD1. The V gene's germline CDR1 is MNHEY and CDR2 SMNVEV (reference sequence). The CDR3 sequence is 15 residues long. Unmatched junction bases numbered 19, after V lost 9 bases and J lost 13 bases. The DNA of the CDR3 is TGTGCCAGAATCAACAGGGGGCTCTACTACAATGAGCAGTACTTC. Its protein product is CARINRGLYYNEQYF.

The table lists this clonotype with a few counts. The chain combines TRBV18 with TRBJ2-7, with D perhaps matching TRBD2 (5 bases). The J call is uncertain, as TRBJ2-1 better fits the DNA end. The CDR3 loop spans 17 amino acids. Per the germline V gene, CDR1 is KGHSH and CDR2 is LQKENI. CDR3: CASSPSLPRSTDYEQFF. DNA for the CDR3: TGTGCCAGCTCACCTTCTCTTCCAAGATCAACCGACTACGAGCAGTTCTTC.

At least ten counts were recorded for this clonotype. The genes are TRBV28 and TRBJ1-1; tentatively, D is TRBD1 (5 bases). The ends were cut back, 11 bases at V and 3 bases at J, with 22 bases in the middle. The CDR3 spans 15 residues. Germline lookup yields CDR1 MDHEN and CDR2 SYDVKM. The CDR3 is CAAGGRAASDTEAFF. The DNA of the CDR3 is TGTGCCGCCGGCGGCAGGGCAGCTTCGGACACTGAAGCTTTCTTT. Variable domain in full (rest from reference TRBV28 and TRBJ1-1): DVKVTQSSRYLVKRTGEKVFLECVQDMDHENMFWYRQDPGLGLRLIYFSYDVKMKEKGDIPEGYSVSREKKERFSLILESASTNQTSMYLCAAGGRAASDTEAFFGQGTRLTVV.

This clonotype has a single count. This sequence joins TRBV7-3 and TRBJ2-7; D is possibly TRBD2 (7 bases). Germline V gene data show CDR1 as SGHTA and CDR2 as FQGTGA. The CDR3 consists of 15 residues. The V end lost 5 bases, the J end lost 2 bases, and 16 bases lay between the germline ends. CDR3 protein: CASSQRGGSTYEQYF. CDR3 nucleotide sequence: TGTGCCAGCAGCCAAAGGGGGGGCTCCACCTACGAGCAGTACTTC. Full variable domain (rest looked up from reference TRBV7-3 and TRBJ2-7): GAGVSQTPSNKVTEKGKYVELRCDPISGHTALYWYRQSLGQGPEFLIYFQGTGAADDSGLPNDRFFAVRPEGSVSTLKIQRTERGDSAVYLCASSQRGGSTYEQYFGPGTRLTVT.

This rearrangement joins TRBV7-8 to TRBJ2-1; D unclear. Trimming pared 5 bases from V and 9 bases from J, leaving 14 bases between. The germline V gene has CDR1 SGHVS and CDR2 FQNEAQ. This CDR3 has 13 residues. The CDR3 DNA follows: TGTGCCAGCAGCCCCGGCGAGGTGAGTGAGCAGTTCTTC. Its translation is CASSPGEVSEQFF. Using reference TRBV7-8 and TRBJ2-1 for the parts outside the CDR3, the full variable domain is GAGVSQSPRYKVAKRGQDVALRCDPISGHVSLFWYQQALGQGPEFLTYFQNEAQLDKSGLPSDRFFAERPEGSVSTLKIQRTQQEDSAVYLCASSPGEVSEQFFGPGTRLTVL.

The genes are TRBV7-2 and TRBJ2-1, with a possible D match to TRBD2 (5 bases). V gave up 1 base and J gave up 7 bases, with 14 bases separating them. There are 15 residues in the CDR3. CDR1 is SGHTA and CDR2 is FQGNSA in the germline V gene. The CDR3 DNA follows: TGTGCCAGCAGCTTAGTGGGCGGGTCCTTTAATGAGCAGTTCTTC. This encodes CASSLVGGSFNEQFF.

This clonotype is medium-sized (0.01 to 0.1%) in the sample. The chain uses TRBV7-2 and TRBJ1-2; a possible D gene is TRBD1 (5 bases). The CDR3 covers 12 residues. Trimming cost V 5 bases and J 4 bases, with 8 bases left between them. Per the germline V gene, CDR1 is SGHTA and CDR2 is FQGNSA. CDR3 nucleotides: TGTGCCAGCAGCCCGGGGCTCTATGGCTACACCTTC. Translating it yields CASSPGLYGYTF.

This clonotype turned up a few times. This chain uses TRBV11-1 with TRBJ2-6; possibly TRBD2 for D (5 bases). The V end was cut by 5 bases, the J end by 4 bases, with 12 bases between. The CDR3 covers 15 residues. The germline gives CDR1 SGHAT, CDR2 FQDESV (reference sequence). DNA of the CDR3: TGTGCCAGCAGCGCCGGACTGCCGGGGGCCAACGTCCTGACTTTC. Amino acids: CASSAGLPGANVLTF.

A word on this clonotype: No conserved phenylalanine or tryptophan is present at the end of the CDR3, so a read error is the likely explanation. The DNA is left out, because the CDR3 cannot be placed on it with certainty; the CDR3 is given as TCRdb lists it. The chain uses TRBV7-8 and TRBJ2-7; TRBD1, as called in the table, went unchecked against the DNA. The germline V gene encodes CDR1 SGHVS and CDR2 FQNEAQ. The CDR3 numbers 16 amino acids, ends counted. CDR3 loop: CASSFKQGNYGYTFGS.

This clonotype was seen more than once but under ten times. V is TRBV10-2 and J is TRBJ1-3; D gene unclear. Germline-derived CDR1 and CDR2 are WSHSY and SAAADI. V was clipped by 2 bases and J by 0 bases, with 11 bases between them. The CDR3 loop spans 16 amino acids. The CDR3: CASSEERGFSGNTIYF. The CDR3 nucleotides read TGCGCCAGCAGTGAGGAGCGGGGATTCTCTGGAAACACCATATATTTT.

This clonotype was picked up a small number of times. The chain recombines TRBV7-4 with TRBJ2-3; 8 positions match TRBD2. The junction had 4 bases not matched to a gene; V was cut back by 4 bases and J by 1 base. This CDR3 contains 15 residues. CDR1 is SGHVT and CDR2 is SQSDAQ in the germline V gene. CDR3 in DNA: TGTGCCAGCAGCTCCCAACTAGCGGGCACAGATACGCAGTATTTT. It encodes CASSSQLAGTDTQYF.

In the case of this clonotype: The junction and the germline gene differ at one end; a read error may be behind it. This rearrangement joins TRBV7-6 to TRBJ1-6; 7 bases map to TRBD1. This CDR3 has 14 residues. From germline, CDR1 is SGHVS and CDR2 FNYEAQ. The CDR3: CASSLGQAGSPLHF. CDR3 DNA sequence: TGTGCTAGCAGCTTAGGACAGGCCGGGTCACCCCTCCACTTT.

CDR3 residues: CASSFAGAADTQYF. DNA of the CDR3: TGTGCCAGCAGCTTTGCGGGGGCGGCAGATACGCAGTATTTT. V gene TRBV7-2 combines with J gene TRBJ2-3, with D perhaps TRBD2 (7 bases). The germline CDR1 and CDR2 sequences are SGHTA and FQGNSA. V was shortened by 3 bases and J by 4 bases, with 11 bases between the two germline ends. The CDR3 is 14 residues long.

This clonotype was picked up one time. This rearrangement joins TRBV10-3 to TRBJ2-6; 8 positions match TRBD2. Judging by the DNA end, TRBJ2-5 fits better; the J call may be wrong. Germline assignment: CDR1 ENHRY and CDR2 SYGVKD. CDR3 length equals 15 residues. CDR3 residues: CAISDFGGRSETQYF. In nucleotides, the CDR3 is TGTGCCATCAGTGATTTTGGCGGGAGGTCAGAGACCCAGTACTTC.

This clonotype was counted ten times or more. A single base separates this from a much larger clone, so it may be a read error. DNA for the CDR3: TGTGCCAGCACCAAGAGGGGCGACAATGAGCAGTACTTC. It is translated as CASTKRGDNEQYF. The genes are TRBV6-1 and TRBJ2-1, with D possibly being TRBD1 or TRBD2 (5 bases each). Matching the DNA end better, TRBJ2-7 makes the J call doubtful. CDR1 and CDR2 from the germline V gene are MNHNS and SASEGT. The CDR3 consists of 13 residues.

This clonotype was observed many times. The chain links TRBV7-3 to TRBJ2-7; 8 bases align to TRBD2. The CDR3 has 14 residues. The germline V gene has CDR1 SGHTA and CDR2 FQGTGA. Losses at the gene ends were 6 bases for V and 0 bases for J; bases not matched to a gene: 4. The CDR3 coding sequence is TGTGCCAGCAGACCCAGCGGGGGCTCCTACGAGCAGTACTTC. It translates to CASRPSGGSYEQYF. Drawing the rest from reference TRBV7-3 and TRBJ2-7, the complete variable domain is GAGVSQTPSNKVTEKGKYVELRCDPISGHTALYWYRQSLGQGPEFLIYFQGTGAADDSGLPNDRFFAVRPEGSVSTLKIQRTERGDSAVYLCASRPSGGSYEQYFGPGTRLTVT.

There are a few counts of this clonotype. The chain combines TRBV12-3 or TRBV12-4 with TRBJ2-3, with 10 bases fitting TRBD2. The J call may be in error: the DNA end matches TRBJ2-1 better. The CDR3 consists of 16 residues. The chain's CDR3 is CASSLIGLAGVDEQFF. CDR3 DNA: TGTGCCAGCAGTTTAATAGGGCTAGCGGGAGTCGATGAGCAGTTCTTC.